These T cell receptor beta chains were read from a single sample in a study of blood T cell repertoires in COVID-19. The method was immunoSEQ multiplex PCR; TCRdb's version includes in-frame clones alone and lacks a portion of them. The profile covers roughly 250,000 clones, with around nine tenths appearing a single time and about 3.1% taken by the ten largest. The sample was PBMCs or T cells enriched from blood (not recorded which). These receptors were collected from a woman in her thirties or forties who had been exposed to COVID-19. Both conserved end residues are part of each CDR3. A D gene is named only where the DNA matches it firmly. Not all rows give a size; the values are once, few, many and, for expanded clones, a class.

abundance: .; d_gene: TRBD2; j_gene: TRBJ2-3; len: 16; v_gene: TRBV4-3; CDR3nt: TGCGCCAGCAGCCGAATGACTAGCGGGGGCACAGATACGCAGTATTTT; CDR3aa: CASSRMTSGGTDTQYF
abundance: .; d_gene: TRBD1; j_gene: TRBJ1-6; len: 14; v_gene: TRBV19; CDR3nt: TGTGCCAGTAGTCCAGGGACAGGGGCTTCACCCCTCCACTTT; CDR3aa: CASSPGTGASPLHF
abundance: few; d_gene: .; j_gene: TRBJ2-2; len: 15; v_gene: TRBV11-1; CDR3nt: TGTGCCAGCAGCTTAGGTATCCTGAACACCGGGGAGCTGTTTTTT; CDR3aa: CASSLGILNTGELFF
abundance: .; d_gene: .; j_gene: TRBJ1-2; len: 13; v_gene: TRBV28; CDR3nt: TGTACCTCAGGGGAGGGTTCTAACTATGGCTACACCTTC; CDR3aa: CTSGEGSNYGYTF
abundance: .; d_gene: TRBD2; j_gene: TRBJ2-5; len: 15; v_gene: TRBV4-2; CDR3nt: TGTGCCAGCAGCCGAGGACTAGTGGGGGAAGAGACCCAGTACTTC; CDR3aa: CASSRGLVGEETQYF
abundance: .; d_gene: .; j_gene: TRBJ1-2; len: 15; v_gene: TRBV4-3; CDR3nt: TGCGCCAGCAGCCCGACAATAACAGGAGTCTATGGCTACACCTTC; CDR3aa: CASSPTITGVYGYTF
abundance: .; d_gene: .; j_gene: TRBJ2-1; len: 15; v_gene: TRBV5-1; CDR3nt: TGTGCCAGCAGCTTGACGGAGGAGACCTACAATGAGCAGTTCTTC; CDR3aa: CASSLTEETYNEQFF
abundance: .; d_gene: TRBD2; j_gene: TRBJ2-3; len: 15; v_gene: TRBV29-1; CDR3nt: TGCAGCGCCTCCTCGACTAGCGATAGCACAGATACGCAGTATTTT; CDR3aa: CSASSTSDSTDTQYF
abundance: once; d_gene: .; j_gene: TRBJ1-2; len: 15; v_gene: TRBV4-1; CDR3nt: TGCGCCAGCAGCTCCTACGGGGGGCGTGGTGATGGCTACACCTTC; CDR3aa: CASSSYGGRGDGYTF
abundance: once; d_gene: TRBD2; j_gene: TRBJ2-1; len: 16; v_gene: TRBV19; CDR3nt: TGTGCCAGTAGTATCCCTAGCGGGAGGATTTACAATGAGCAGTTCTTC; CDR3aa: CASSIPSGRIYNEQFF
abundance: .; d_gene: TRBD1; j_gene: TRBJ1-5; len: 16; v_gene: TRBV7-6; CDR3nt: TGTGCCAGCAGCTTAGGGCCAGGGGGCCTCAATCAGCCCCAGCATTTT; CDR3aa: CASSLGPGGLNQPQHF
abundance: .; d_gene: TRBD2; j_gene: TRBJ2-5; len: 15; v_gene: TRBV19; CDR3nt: TGTGCCAGTAGCCCTGGACTAGCGGGAGGGGGCACCCAGTACTTC; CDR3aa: CASSPGLAGGGTQYF
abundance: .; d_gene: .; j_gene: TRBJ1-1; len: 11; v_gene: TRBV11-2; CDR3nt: TGTGCCAGTTCCATGAACACTGAAGCTTTCTTT; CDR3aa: CASSMNTEAFF
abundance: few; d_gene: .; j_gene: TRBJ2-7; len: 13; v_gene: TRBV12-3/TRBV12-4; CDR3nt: TGTGCCAGCAGTTTCGGGGGGCTGGACGAGCAGTACTTC; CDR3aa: CASSFGGLDEQYF
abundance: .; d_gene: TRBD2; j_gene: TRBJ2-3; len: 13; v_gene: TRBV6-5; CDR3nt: TGTGCCAGTGAGCGGGGGATCACAGATACGCAGTATTTT; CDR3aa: CASERGITDTQYF
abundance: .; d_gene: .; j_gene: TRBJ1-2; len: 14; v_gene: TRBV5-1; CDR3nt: TGCGCCAGCAGCTTGGGTTCAGGGGTTGCTGGCTACACCTTC; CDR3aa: CASSLGSGVAGYTF
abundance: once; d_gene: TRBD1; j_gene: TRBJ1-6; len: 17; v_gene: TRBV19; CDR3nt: TGTGCCAGTAGCCACAGGACAGGGGTGACCTATAATTCACCCCTCCACTTT; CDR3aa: CASSHRTGVTYNSPLHF
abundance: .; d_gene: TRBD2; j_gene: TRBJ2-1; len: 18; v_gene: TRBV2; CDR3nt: TGTGCCAGCAGTGAAGCGGCCGGGACTAGCTCAGCCTACAATGAGCAGTTCTTC; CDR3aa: CASSEAAGTSSAYNEQFF
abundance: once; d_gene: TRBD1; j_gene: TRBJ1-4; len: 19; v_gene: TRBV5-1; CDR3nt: TGCGCCAGCAGTACCTATTCGCCAGGGGGCTTAGCAACTAATGAAAAACTGTTTTTT; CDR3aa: CASSTYSPGGLATNEKLFF
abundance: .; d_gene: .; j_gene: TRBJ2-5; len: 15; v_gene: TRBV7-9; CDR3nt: TGTGCCAGCAGCTGGGGGCGGGAGAGGAAAGAGACCCAGTACTTC; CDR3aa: CASSWGRERKETQYF
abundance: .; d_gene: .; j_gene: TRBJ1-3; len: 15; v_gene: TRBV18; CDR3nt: TGTGCCAGCTCACCCCCGGACATCTCTGGAAACACCATATATTTT; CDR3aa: CASSPPDISGNTIYF
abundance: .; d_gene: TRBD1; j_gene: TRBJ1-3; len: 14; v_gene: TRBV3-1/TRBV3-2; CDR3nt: TGTGCCAGCAGCCAAGGAGGGGGCGGAAACACCATATATTTT; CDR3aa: CASSQGGGGNTIYF
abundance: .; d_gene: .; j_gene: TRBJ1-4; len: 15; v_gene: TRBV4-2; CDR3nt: TGTGCCAGCAGCCACTGGGGGGGATCTAATGAAAAACTGTTTTTT; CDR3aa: CASSHWGGSNEKLFF
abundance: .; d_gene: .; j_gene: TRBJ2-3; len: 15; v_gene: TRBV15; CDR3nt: TGTGCCACCAGCAGAGATAACCAGGGCACAGATACGCAGTATTTT; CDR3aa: CATSRDNQGTDTQYF
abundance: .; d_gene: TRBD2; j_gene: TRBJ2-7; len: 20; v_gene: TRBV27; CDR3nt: TGTGCCAGCAGTCTCTCTAATAAGCGGGGGAGCCCTCCACGTTGGTACGAGCAGTACTTC; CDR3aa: CASSLSNKRGSPPRWYEQYF
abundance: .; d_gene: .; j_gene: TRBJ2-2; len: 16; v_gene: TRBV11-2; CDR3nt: TGTGCCAGCAGCCGTATCCGGACAGCCAACACCGGGGAGCTGTTTTTT; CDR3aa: CASSRIRTANTGELFF
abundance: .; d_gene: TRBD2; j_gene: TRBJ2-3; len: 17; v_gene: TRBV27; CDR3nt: TGTGCCAGCAGTTTTAAACGGGCTAGCGGGACCACAGATACGCAGTATTTT; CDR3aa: CASSFKRASGTTDTQYF
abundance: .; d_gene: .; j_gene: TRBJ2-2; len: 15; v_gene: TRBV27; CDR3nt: TGTGCCAGCAGTTTATGGGACACTGACACCGGGGAGCTGTTTTTT; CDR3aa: CASSLWDTDTGELFF
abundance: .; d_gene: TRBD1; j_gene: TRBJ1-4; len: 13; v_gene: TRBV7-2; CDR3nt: TGTGCCAGCAGCCCAAGCCGGGACAGGGTTCGGTTTTTT; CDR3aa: CASSPSRDRVRFF
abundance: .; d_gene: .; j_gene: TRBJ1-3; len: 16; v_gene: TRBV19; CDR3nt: TGTGCCAGTAGTATAGATGGGGCCTTCTCTGGAAACACCATATATTTT; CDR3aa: CASSIDGAFSGNTIYF
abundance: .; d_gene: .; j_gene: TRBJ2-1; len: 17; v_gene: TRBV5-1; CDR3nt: TGCGCCAGCAGCACCTTCGAGTGGGCTAACCTCAGGGATGAGCAGTTCTTC; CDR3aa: CASSTFEWANLRDEQFF
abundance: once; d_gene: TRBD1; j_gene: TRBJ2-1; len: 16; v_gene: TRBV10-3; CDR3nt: TGTGCCATCAGTGCTGACAGGGGGCGAAATAAGGATGAGCAGTTCTTC; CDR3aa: CAISADRGRNKDEQFF
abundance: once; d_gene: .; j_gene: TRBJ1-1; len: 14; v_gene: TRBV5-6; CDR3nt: TGTGCCAGCAGCTCACAGGGAGGGGGTACTGAAGCTTTCTTT; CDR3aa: CASSSQGGGTEAFF
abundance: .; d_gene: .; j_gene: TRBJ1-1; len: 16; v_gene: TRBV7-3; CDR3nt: TGTGCCAGCAGCGCTCACCCGCCAGGGGCCACCACTGAAGCTTTCTTT; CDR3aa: CASSAHPPGATTEAFF
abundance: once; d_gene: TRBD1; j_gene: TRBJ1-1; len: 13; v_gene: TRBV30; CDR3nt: TGTGCCTGGAGCCTACAGGGGGCCACTGAAGCTTTCTTT; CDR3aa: CAWSLQGATEAFF
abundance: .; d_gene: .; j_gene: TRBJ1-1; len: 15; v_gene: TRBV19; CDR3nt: TGTGCCAGCATCCCAGGGGCCCTATCGAACACTGAAGCTTTCTTT; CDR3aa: CASIPGALSNTEAFF
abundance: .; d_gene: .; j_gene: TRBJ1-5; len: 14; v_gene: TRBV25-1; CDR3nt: TGTGCCAGCAGTGAATACGGCGACTATCAGCCCCAGCATTTT; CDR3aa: CASSEYGDYQPQHF
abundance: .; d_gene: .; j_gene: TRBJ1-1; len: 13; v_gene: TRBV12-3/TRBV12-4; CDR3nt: TGTGCCAGCACGCATTACAGGGCTCGGGAAGCTTTCTTT; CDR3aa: CASTHYRAREAFF
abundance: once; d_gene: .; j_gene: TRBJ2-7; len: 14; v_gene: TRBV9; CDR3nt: TGTGCCAGCAGCGAGTACGGGGGTGTCTACGAGCAGTACTTC; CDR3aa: CASSEYGGVYEQYF
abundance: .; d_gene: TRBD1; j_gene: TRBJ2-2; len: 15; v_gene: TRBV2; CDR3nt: TGTGCCAGCAGTGTGGACAGGGGTAACACCGGGGAGCTGTTTTTT; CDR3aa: CASSVDRGNTGELFF
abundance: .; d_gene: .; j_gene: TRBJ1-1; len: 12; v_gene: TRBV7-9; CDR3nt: TGTGCCAGCAGCGTCCAGGGGCTAGCAGCTTTCTTT; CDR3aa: CASSVQGLAAFF
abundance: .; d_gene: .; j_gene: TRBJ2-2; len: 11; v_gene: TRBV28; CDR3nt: TGTGCCAGCCTTCAGCGGGGGGAGCTGTTTTTT; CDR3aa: CASLQRGELFF
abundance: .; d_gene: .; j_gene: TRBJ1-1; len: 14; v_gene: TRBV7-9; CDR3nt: TGTGCCAGCAGCTTAGGAGAGCTCAACACTGAAGCTTTCTTT; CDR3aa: CASSLGELNTEAFF
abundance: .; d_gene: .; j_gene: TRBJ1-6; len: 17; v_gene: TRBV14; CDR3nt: TGTGCCAGCAGCCGAATCAGGGGAACCTCCTATAATTCACCCCTCCACTTT; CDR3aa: CASSRIRGTSYNSPLHF
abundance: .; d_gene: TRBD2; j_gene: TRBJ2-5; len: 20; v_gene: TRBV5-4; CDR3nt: TGTGCCAGCAGCTTGATCCTACCCAGACTAGCGGGAGGGACCCGGGAGACCCAGTACTTC; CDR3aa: CASSLILPRLAGGTRETQYF
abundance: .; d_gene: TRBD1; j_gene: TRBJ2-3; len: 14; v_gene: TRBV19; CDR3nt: TGTGCCAGTAGTATGGGACAGGGCACAGATACGCAGTATTTT; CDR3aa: CASSMGQGTDTQYF